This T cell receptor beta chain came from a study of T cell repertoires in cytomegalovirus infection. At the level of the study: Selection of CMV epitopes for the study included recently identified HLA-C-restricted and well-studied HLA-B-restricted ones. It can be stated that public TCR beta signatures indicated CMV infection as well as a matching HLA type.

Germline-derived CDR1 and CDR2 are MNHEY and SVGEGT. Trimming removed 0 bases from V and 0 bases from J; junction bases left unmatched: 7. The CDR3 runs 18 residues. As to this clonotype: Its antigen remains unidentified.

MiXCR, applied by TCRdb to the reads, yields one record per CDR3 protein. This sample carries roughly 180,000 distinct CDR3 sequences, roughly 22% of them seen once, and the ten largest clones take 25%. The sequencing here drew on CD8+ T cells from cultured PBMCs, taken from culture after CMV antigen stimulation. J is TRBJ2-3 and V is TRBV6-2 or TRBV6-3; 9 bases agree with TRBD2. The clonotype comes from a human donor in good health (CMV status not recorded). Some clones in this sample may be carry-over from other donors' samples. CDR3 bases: TGTGCCAGCAGTTACTCACCCGGACTAGCGACCAGCACAGATACGCAGTATTTT. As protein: CASSYSPGLATSTDTQYF.